The present T cell receptor beta chain was sequenced within a study of beta chain features in type 1 diabetes. There are 15 residues in the CDR3. V was pared by 6 bases and J by 5 bases, with 6 bases of the junction left unmatched. Expressed TCRB transcripts were sequenced, since all the RNA that had been isolated was reverse transcribed. TCRdb keeps only in-frame clones here, not all; method: immunoSEQ multiplex PCR. Altogether approximately 340,000 clones are present, roughly 16% being singletons, with the ten largest covering approximately 0.019%. Sequencing was carried out using naive CD4+ T cells from blood. The TCR was taken from a woman aged 18 to 35 in good health. The J gene is TRBJ1-4, the V gene TRBV23-1; 10 nucleotides align to TRBD1. TRBV23-1 has ORF status, its function being uncertain. The CDR3 DNA sequence: TGCGCCAGCAGGGTAGGGACAGGGGAAAATGAAAAACTGTTTTTT. Amino acid sequence: CASRVGTGENEKLFF.